This T cell receptor (beta chain) was retrieved from a study of blood T cell repertoires in COVID-19. Looking at the study overall: Samples came from the United States, Italy and Spain, spanning acute and convalescent COVID-19. Sources were T cells, B-cell-depleted T cells, or PBMCs; the material itself was cDNA or gDNA.

Original methodology: Amplification from reference gene primers served as the basis for estimated nucleated cell counts. Here immunoSEQ multiplex PCR was the method, and the copy in TCRdb shows in-frame clones only, minus some. From that table come the V and J calls and clone size; the DNA was used to work out D and trimming. In the table there are 100,000 to 150,000 clones, around 81% of which are singletons. J lost 4 bases, V lost 8 bases, and 5 bases had no gene match. CDR1 is MNHEY, CDR2 SVGAGI, per germline. The CDR3 totals 13 residues. Sequencing was performed on peripheral blood. The V gene is TRBV6-5, the J gene TRBJ1-3, with 7 bases aligning to TRBD1. This receptor was identified in a man in his forties with active or convalescent COVID-19. The CDR3 protein is CASRTGLGNTIYF. In DNA, the CDR3 is TGTGCCAGCCGGACAGGCCTGGGAAACACCATATATTTT.